A single sample is the source of the 27 T cell receptor beta chains below, sequenced in a study of blood T cell repertoires in COVID-19 (dated by TCRdb to about 2020). Libraries were made using the immunoSEQ multiplex PCR assay. TCRdb carries this immuneACCESS record with in-frame sequences only. Its versions omit some clonotypes, under half of them owing to an unresolved V gene in the studies checked, with the rest unexplained. The sample yields hundreds of thousands of clones; around 84% were counted once. The ten largest clones represent about 3% of the sample. Sequenced material: peripheral blood. These receptors all come from a human donor in a cohort sampled during active COVID-19.

CDR3 nucleotides: TGTGCCACCAGTGATGGAAAGGAAGAGGATGAAAAACTGTTTTTT. Its protein is CATSDGKEEDEKLFF. V gene TRBV24-1 combines with J gene TRBJ1-4; D is unresolved. The germline gives CDR1 KGHDR, CDR2 SFDVKD. This CDR3 comprises 15 residues. V was cut by 3 bases and J by 6 bases, with 13 bases left in between.

The chain couples TRBV10-3 to TRBJ2-1; TRBD2 agrees at 14 bases. Germline V gene sequence: CDR1 ENHRY, CDR2 SYGVKD. The J segment lost 3 bases and the V segment lost 10 bases, leaving 8 bases of the junction unmatched. The CDR3 is 16 amino acids. The CDR3: CATGLAGEGVYNEQFF. The DNA for the CDR3 is TGTGCCACGGGACTAGCGGGAGAGGGGGTCTACAATGAGCAGTTCTTC.

This rearrangement joins TRBV28 to TRBJ1-6; possibly TRBD1 for D (5 bases). Trimming pared 5 bases from V and 8 bases from J, leaving 16 bases between. Germline assignment: CDR1 MDHEN and CDR2 SYDVKM. The CDR3 contains 15 residues. The chain's CDR3 is CASSTPAQGDSPLHF. The DNA for the CDR3 is TGTGCCAGCAGTACTCCAGCCCAAGGGGATTCACCCCTCCACTTT. Full variable domain (remainder filled in from reference TRBV28 and TRBJ1-6): DVKVTQSSRYLVKRTGEKVFLECVQDMDHENMFWYRQDPGLGLRLIYFSYDVKMKEKGDIPEGYSVSREKKERFSLILESASTNQTSMYLCASSTPAQGDSPLHFGNGTRLTVT.

In nucleotides, the CDR3 is TGTGCCAGCAGCTTAAGAAGCGATGAGCAGTTCTTC. Protein: CASSLRSDEQFF. V is TRBV7-9 and J is TRBJ2-1; D remains unclear. Trimming cost V 2 bases and J 8 bases, with 7 bases left between them. CDR3 length: 12 amino acids. Germline CDR1 is SEHNR and CDR2 is FQNEAQ (reference sequence).

This chain uses TRBV5-1 with TRBJ1-3; TRBD1 matches 9 bases. V lost 0 bases to trimming and J lost 3 bases; unmatched junction nucleotides: 10. Germline values: CDR1 SGHRS, CDR2 YFSETQ. The CDR3 is 18 amino acids. The CDR3 reads CASSLAGTGLKGGNTIYF. Here the CDR3 DNA reads TGCGCCAGCAGCTTGGCGGGGACAGGGCTGAAGGGTGGAAACACCATATATTTT.

This clone was recorded a few times. Other DNA sequences within the sample encode an identical CDR3. The chain joins TRBV5-1 to TRBJ1-1; D is undetermined. Germline CDR1 reads SGHRS; CDR2 reads YFSETQ. The CDR3 is made up of 13 amino acids. V gave up 0 bases and J gave up 2 bases, with 5 bases separating them. The CDR3: CASSLGVNTEAFF. As DNA, the CDR3 is TGCGCCAGCAGCTTGGGAGTTAACACTGAAGCTTTCTTT.

The V call is TRBV4-1, the J call TRBJ1-2; 8 positions match TRBD1. The V gene end was trimmed by 3 bases and the J gene end by 4 bases; junction bases not matched to a gene: 7. The CDR3 consists of 15 residues. Germline V lookup: CDR1 MGHRA, CDR2 YSYEKL. For the CDR3, the DNA is TGCGCCAGCAGCCAGGACCCGACAGGGGCCTATGGCTACACCTTC. It encodes CASSQDPTGAYGYTF.

V usage is TRBV27 and J usage is TRBJ2-1, with 9 nucleotides matching TRBD2. The V and J ends lost 4 bases and 6 bases, in that order; junction bases with no gene match: 10. The CDR3 contains 16 residues. Per germline, CDR1 MNHEY and CDR2 SMNVEV (reference sequence). Here the CDR3 reads CASSSGLAGRVNEQFF. The DNA of the CDR3 is TGTGCCAGCAGTTCGGGTCTAGCGGGGCGGGTCAATGAGCAGTTCTTC.

The CDR3 spells CASSSSSDPHGTQYF. In DNA, the CDR3 is TGTGCCAGCAGCTCCTCTAGCGACCCTCACGGTACGCAGTATTTT. The chain uses TRBV7-3 and TRBJ2-3, with D possibly being TRBD2 (6 bases). Germline CDR1 and CDR2: SGHTA and FQGTGA. The CDR3 consists of 15 residues. V gave up 4 bases and J gave up 8 bases, with 19 bases separating them.

The chain joins TRBV5-1 to TRBJ2-1; 12 bases are shared with TRBD2. Germline CDR1 and CDR2: SGHRS and YFSETQ. V shed 3 bases, J shed 2 bases, and the junction held 6 bases outside the gene matches. The CDR3 is made up of 17 amino acids. The CDR3 here is CASSWILAGGAYNEQFF. In DNA form, the CDR3 reads TGCGCCAGCAGCTGGATACTAGCGGGGGGTGCCTACAATGAGCAGTTCTTC.

This clone was recorded once. The chain carries TRBV18 and TRBJ2-7; 9 positions agree with TRBD1. CDR1 and CDR2 from the germline V gene are KGHSH and LQKENI. V was clipped by 3 bases and J by 7 bases; unmatched bases: 10. The CDR3 sequence is 15 residues long. CDR3 in DNA: TGTGCCAGCTCACCTGCTATGGACAGGGGTCGGGAGCAGTACTTC. This encodes CASSPAMDRGREQYF.

The rearrangement uses TRBV2 and TRBJ2-7; no clear D gene. The CDR3 consists of 14 residues. CDR1 is SNHLY and CDR2 is FYNNEI in the germline V gene. Written as DNA, the CDR3 is TGTGTCACGACGGCGGATATAAGCTCCTACGAGCAGTACTTC. Translated: CVTTADISSYEQYF. Full variable domain (outside the CDR3, taken from reference TRBV2 and TRBJ2-7): EPEVTQTPSHQVTQMGQEVILRCVPISNHLYFYWYRQILGQKVEFLVSFYNNEISEKSEIFDDQFSVERPDGSNFTLKIRSTKLEDSAMYFCVTTADISSYEQYFGPGTRLTVT.

The rearrangement uses TRBV2 and TRBJ2-7; D uncertain. V shed 2 bases and J shed 3 bases, with 20 bases lying between them. Germline CDR1 reads SNHLY; CDR2 reads FYNNEI. There are 17 residues in the CDR3. Here the CDR3 reads CASSEPIPALLLYEQYF. CDR3 DNA: TGTGCCAGCAGTGAACCTATTCCTGCCTTATTACTCTACGAGCAGTACTTC.

This chain joins TRBV13 and TRBJ2-2, with TRBD2 matching 10 bases. The V gene end was trimmed by 5 bases and the J gene end by 4 bases; junction bases not matched to a gene: 13. Germline loops: CDR1 PRHDT, CDR2 FYEKMQ (reference sequence). The CDR3 is made up of 18 amino acids. The CDR3, as DNA: TGTGCCAGCAGCAGGATTCGCAGCGGGAGGGCCACCACCGGGGAGCTGTTTTTT. This sequence encodes CASSRIRSGRATTGELFF.

CDR3 bases: TGTGCCAGCAGTAGGCTAGCCGGAAATGAGCAGTTCTTC. The encoded protein is CASSRLAGNEQFF. J is TRBJ2-1 and V is TRBV27; possible D gene TRBD2, 5 bases. The CDR3 has 13 residues. Germline V lookup: CDR1 MNHEY, CDR2 SMNVEV (reference sequence). Trimming left V 5 bases short and J 7 bases short, with 12 bases between.

V usage is TRBV27 and J usage is TRBJ2-5, with 10 bases that match TRBD2. V lost 6 bases to trimming and J lost 4 bases; unmatched junction nucleotides: 23. CDR3 length equals 20 residues. CDR1 and CDR2 from the germline V gene are MNHEY and SMNVEV (reference sequence). Here the CDR3 DNA reads TGTGCCAGCAGCGCTCCCCCCGGGACTAGCGCCCTAAGATGTAGAGAGACCCAGTACTTC. Translating it yields CASSAPPGTSALRCRETQYF.

This clone was seen only a few times. The V and J genes are TRBV30 and TRBJ1-6; D is ambiguous. Germline lookup yields CDR1 GTSNPN and CDR2 SVGIG (reference sequence). The V end was cut by 1 base, the J end by 8 bases, with 12 bases between. This CDR3 has 14 amino acids. CDR3 nucleotide sequence: TGTGCCTGGAGTGCTACCCGTTACCATTCACCCCTCCACTTT. It translates to CAWSATRYHSPLHF.

This clone has a single count. The rearrangement joins TRBV19 to TRBJ2-1; 9 nucleotides line up with TRBD1. V lost 9 bases and J lost 6; bases outside the gene matches: 9. The CDR3 length is 14 residues. CDR1 is LNHDA, CDR2 SQIVND, per germline (reference sequence). This CDR3 is CASTPGQGGNEQFF. The CDR3, as DNA: TGTGCCAGCACGCCGGGACAGGGAGGCAATGAGCAGTTCTTC.

This clone showed up just once. This chain links TRBV3-1 (or the pseudogene TRBV3-2) with TRBJ2-3; D is perhaps TRBD1 (6 bases). This CDR3 is 15 amino acids long. V was shortened by 2 bases and J by 2 bases, with 11 bases between the two germline ends. Germline lookup yields CDR1 LGHDT and CDR2 YNNKEL (reference sequence). CDR3 in amino acids: CASSQPGVATDTQYF. The CDR3 DNA reads as TGTGCCAGCAGCCAACCAGGGGTGGCCACAGATACGCAGTATTTT.

The V gene is TRBV7-9, the J gene TRBJ2-1, with TRBD2 identical over 12 bases. The germline V gene encodes CDR1 SEHNR and CDR2 FQNEAQ (reference sequence). The CDR3 loop spans 16 amino acids. V lost 5 bases to trimming and J lost 9 bases; unmatched junction nucleotides: 11. The CDR3 nucleotides are TGTGCCAGCAGCCCGTCGACTAGCGGGGGAGTGCTTGAGCAGTTCTTC. Translating it yields CASSPSTSGGVLEQFF.

This chain joins TRBV18 and TRBJ1-1, with TRBD1 as a possible D gene (5 bases). Per the germline V gene, CDR1 is KGHSH and CDR2 is LQKENI. Trimming stripped 0 bases from V and 5 bases from J, with 13 bases between. There are 15 residues in the CDR3. The CDR3 nucleotides are TGTGCCAGCTCACCACCGAATACGGGGGGGACTGAAGCTTTCTTT. This encodes CASSPPNTGGTEAFF.

This clone was found many times. V usage is TRBV7-2 and J usage is TRBJ1-2; D may be TRBD1 (6 bases). V was shortened by 2 bases and J by 1 base, with 14 bases between the two germline ends. This CDR3 region has 16 residues. Germline V lookup: CDR1 SGHTA, CDR2 FQGNSA. CDR3 DNA sequence: TGTGCCAGCAGCTTAATGAGGACAGTCCATAACTATGGCTACACCTTC. It yields the protein CASSLMRTVHNYGYTF. Supplemented by reference TRBV7-2 and TRBJ1-2, the full variable domain reads GAGVSQSPSNKVTEKGKDVELRCDPISGHTALYWYRQSLGQGLEFLIYFQGNSAPDKSGLPSDRFSAERTGGSVSTLTIQRTQQEDSAVYLCASSLMRTVHNYGYTFGSGTRLTVV.

This clone showed up just a few times. The chain links TRBV7-9 to TRBJ1-2, with D unresolved. V lost 1 base and J 7 bases, leaving 16 bases between the germline ends. The CDR3 length is 15 residues. Per the germline V gene, CDR1 is SEHNR and CDR2 is FQNEAQ (reference sequence). The CDR3 nucleotides read TGTGCCAGCAGCTTAGGAGGCGGGCCCCTATTTGGCTACACCTTC. Translated: CASSLGGGPLFGYTF. Drawing the rest from reference TRBV7-9 and TRBJ1-2, the complete variable domain is DTGVSQNPRHKITKRGQNVTFRCDPISEHNRLYWYRQTLGQGPEFLTYFQNEAQLEKSRLLSDRFSAERPKGSFSTLEIQRTEQGDSAMYLCASSLGGGPLFGYTFGSGTRLTVV.

The chain employs TRBV7-9 and TRBJ2-7; 9 nucleotides align to TRBD1. This CDR3 spans 15 amino acids. The germline gives CDR1 SEHNR, CDR2 FQNEAQ (reference sequence). The ends lost 1 base at V and 5 bases at J; junction bases unmatched: 6. CDR3 sequence: CASSLGHRGHDEQYF. CDR3 DNA sequence: TGTGCCAGCAGCTTAGGCCACAGGGGGCACGACGAGCAGTACTTC.

The chain couples TRBV6-5 to TRBJ2-2; 8 positions agree with TRBD1. This CDR3 has 15 amino acids. The V and J ends lost 4 bases and 5 bases, in that order; junction bases with no gene match: 6. Germline V gene sequence: CDR1 MNHEY, CDR2 SVGAGI. The CDR3 sequence: CASSSTGAGTGELFF. The CDR3 DNA follows: TGTGCCAGCAGTTCGACAGGGGCGGGAACCGGGGAGCTGTTTTTT.

The chain combines TRBV7-3 with TRBJ2-2, with TRBD1 matching over 10 bases. With 5 bases clipped from V and 0 bases from J, the junction kept 3 bases outside the gene matches. This CDR3 is 16 amino acids long. Germline assignment: CDR1 SGHTA and CDR2 FQGTGA. CDR3 coding DNA: TGTGCCAGCAGCCCAGGGACAGGGGCGAACACCGGGGAGCTGTTTTTT. It is translated as CASSPGTGANTGELFF.

This clone was seen more than once but under ten times. CDR3 sequence (DNA): TGTGCCAGCAGCCCAGACGAGCAGTACTTC. Its translation is CASSPDEQYF. This chain links TRBV7-9 with TRBJ2-7; no definite D call. Trimming took off 5 bases at V and 5 bases at J, with 4 bases between the two ends. The CDR3 extends over 10 amino acids. Looked up from germline, CDR1 is SEHNR and CDR2 is FQNEAQ (reference sequence).